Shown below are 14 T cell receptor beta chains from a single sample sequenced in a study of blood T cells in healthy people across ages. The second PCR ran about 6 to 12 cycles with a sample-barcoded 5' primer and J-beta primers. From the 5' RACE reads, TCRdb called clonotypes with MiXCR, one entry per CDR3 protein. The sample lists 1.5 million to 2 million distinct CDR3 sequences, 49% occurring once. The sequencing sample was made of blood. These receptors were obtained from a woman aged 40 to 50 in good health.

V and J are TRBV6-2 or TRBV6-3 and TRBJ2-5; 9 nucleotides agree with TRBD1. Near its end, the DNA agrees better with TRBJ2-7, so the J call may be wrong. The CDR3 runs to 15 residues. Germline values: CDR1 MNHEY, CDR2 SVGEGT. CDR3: CASTYGDREIYEQYF. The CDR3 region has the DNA TGTGCCAGCACCTACGGGGACAGGGAAATATACGAGCAGTACTTC.

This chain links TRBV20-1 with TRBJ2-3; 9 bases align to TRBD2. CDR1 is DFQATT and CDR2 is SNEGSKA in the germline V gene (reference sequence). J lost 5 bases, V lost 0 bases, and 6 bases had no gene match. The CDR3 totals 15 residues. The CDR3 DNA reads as TGCAGTGCTAGAGATCCGAAGCGGGGGGAAGATACGCAGTATTTT. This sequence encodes CSARDPKRGEDTQYF.

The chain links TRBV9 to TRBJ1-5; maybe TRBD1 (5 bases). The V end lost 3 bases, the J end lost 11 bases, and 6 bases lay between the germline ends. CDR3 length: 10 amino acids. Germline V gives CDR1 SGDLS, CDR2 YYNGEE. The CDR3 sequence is CASSGRAQHF. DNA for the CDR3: TGTGCCAGCAGCGGCAGGGCCCAGCATTTT.

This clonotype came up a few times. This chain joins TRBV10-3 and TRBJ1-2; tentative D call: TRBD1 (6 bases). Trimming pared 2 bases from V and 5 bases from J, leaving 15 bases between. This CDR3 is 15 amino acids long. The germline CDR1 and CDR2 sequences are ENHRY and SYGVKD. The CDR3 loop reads CAISEQGLGDYGYTF. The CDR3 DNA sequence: TGTGCCATCAGTGAGCAGGGGTTAGGGGATTATGGCTACACCTTC.

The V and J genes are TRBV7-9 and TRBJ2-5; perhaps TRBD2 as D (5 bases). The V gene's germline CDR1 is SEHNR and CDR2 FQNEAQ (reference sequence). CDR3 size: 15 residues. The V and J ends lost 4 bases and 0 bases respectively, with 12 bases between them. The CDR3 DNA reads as TGTGCCAGCAGCTCATACCGGACTCACCAAGAGACCCAGTACTTC. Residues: CASSSYRTHQETQYF. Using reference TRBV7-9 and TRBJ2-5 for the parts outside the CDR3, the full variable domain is DTGVSQNPRHKITKRGQNVTFRCDPISEHNRLYWYRQTLGQGPEFLTYFQNEAQLEKSRLLSDRFSAERPKGSFSTLEIQRTEQGDSAMYLCASSSYRTHQETQYFGPGTRLLVL.

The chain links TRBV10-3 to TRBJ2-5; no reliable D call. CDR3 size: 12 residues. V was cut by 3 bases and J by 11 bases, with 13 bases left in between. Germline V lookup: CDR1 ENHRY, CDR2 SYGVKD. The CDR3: CAISEENNEQYF. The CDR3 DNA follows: TGTGCCATCAGTGAAGAAAACAATGAGCAGTACTTC.

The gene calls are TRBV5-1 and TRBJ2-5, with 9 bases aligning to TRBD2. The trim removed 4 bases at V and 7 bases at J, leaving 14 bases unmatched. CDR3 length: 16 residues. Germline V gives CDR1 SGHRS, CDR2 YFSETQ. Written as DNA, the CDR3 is TGCGCCAGCAGCCAAGAAGGCGGGGGGGTCTTGGGGACCCAGTACTTC. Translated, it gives CASSQEGGGVLGTQYF.

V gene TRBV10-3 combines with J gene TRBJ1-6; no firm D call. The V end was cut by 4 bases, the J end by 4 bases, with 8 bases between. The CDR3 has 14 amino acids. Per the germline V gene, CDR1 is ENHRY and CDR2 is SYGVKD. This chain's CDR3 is CAISADGYNSPLHF. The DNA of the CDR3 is TGTGCCATCAGTGCCGACGGGTATAATTCACCCCTCCACTTT.

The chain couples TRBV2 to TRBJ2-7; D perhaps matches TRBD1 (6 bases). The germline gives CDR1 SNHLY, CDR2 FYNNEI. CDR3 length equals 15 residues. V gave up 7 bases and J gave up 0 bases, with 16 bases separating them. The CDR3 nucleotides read TGTGCCAGCACTCGAGACAGGCCCAGCTCCTACGAGCAGTACTTC. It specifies CASTRDRPSSYEQYF. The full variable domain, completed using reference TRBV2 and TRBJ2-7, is EPEVTQTPSHQVTQMGQEVILRCVPISNHLYFYWYRQILGQKVEFLVSFYNNEISEKSEIFDDQFSVERPDGSNFTLKIRSTKLEDSAMYFCASTRDRPSSYEQYFGPGTRLTVT.

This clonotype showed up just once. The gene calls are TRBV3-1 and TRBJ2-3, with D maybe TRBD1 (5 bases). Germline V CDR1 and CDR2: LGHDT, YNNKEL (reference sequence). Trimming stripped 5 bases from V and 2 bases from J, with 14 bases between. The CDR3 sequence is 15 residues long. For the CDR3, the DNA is TGTGCCAGCAGCTCCCCCAGGGCCCACACAGATACGCAGTATTTT. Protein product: CASSSPRAHTDTQYF.

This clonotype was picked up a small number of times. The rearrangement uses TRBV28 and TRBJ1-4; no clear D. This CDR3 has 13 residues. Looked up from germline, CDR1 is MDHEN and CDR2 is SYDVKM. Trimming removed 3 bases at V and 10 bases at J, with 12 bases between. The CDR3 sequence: CASSFEEWGKLFF. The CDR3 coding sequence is TGTGCCAGCAGTTTTGAGGAGTGGGGAAAACTGTTTTTT.

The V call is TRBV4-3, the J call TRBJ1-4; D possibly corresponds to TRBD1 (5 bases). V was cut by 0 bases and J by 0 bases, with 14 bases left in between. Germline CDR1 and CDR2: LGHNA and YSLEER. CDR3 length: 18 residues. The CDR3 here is CASSQDGLKTATNEKLFF. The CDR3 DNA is TGCGCCAGCAGCCAAGACGGCCTTAAGACAGCAACTAATGAAAAACTGTTTTTT.

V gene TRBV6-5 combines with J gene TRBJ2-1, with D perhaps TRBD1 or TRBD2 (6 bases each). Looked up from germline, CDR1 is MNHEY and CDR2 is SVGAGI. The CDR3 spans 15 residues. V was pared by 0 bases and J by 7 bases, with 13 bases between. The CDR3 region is CASSYSVGGQNEQFF. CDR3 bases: TGTGCCAGCAGTTACTCTGTGGGGGGCCAGAATGAGCAGTTCTTC.

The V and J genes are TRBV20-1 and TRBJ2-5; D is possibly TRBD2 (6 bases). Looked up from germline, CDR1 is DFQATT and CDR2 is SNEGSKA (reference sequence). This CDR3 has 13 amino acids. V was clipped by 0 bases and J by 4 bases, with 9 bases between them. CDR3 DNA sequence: TGCAGTGCTAGAGAATGGGACTTAGAGACCCAGTACTTC. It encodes CSAREWDLETQYF.